This T cell receptor (beta chain) comes out of a study of cytomegalovirus exposure and HLA in healthy donors. Concerning this clone: Its antigen is currently unknown.

Study-wide results and caveats: Cytomegalovirus association was listed for 164 TCR beta chains. The majority of CMV-associated TCR beta chains were reported as apparently HLA-restricted in a later analysis.

Researchers ran the PCR with 60 Vbeta and 13 Jbeta primers. Generated by immunoSEQ multiplex PCR, the TCRdb table keeps only in-frame clones and is missing some. The data show fewer than 150,000 clones, around four fifths seen once. The ends lost 0 bases at V and 5 bases at J; junction bases unmatched: 13. CDR3 length equals 18 residues. Germline V gene data show CDR1 as SGDLS and CDR2 as YYNGEE. Sequencing used PBMCs. The origin of this receptor is a man aged 25 to 40 in good health and CMV-seronegative. J is TRBJ1-2 and V is TRBV9; 10 bases map to TRBD1. The CDR3 spells CASSVGAEGTGAGYGYTF. In DNA form, the CDR3 reads TGTGCCAGCAGCGTAGGGGCCGAGGGGACAGGGGCGGGATATGGCTACACCTTC. Combining the CDR3 with reference TRBV9 and TRBJ1-2 gives the whole variable domain DSGVTQTPKHLITATGQRVTLRCSPRSGDLSVYWYQQSLDQGLQFLIQYYNGEERAKGNILERFSAQQFPDLHSELNLSSLELGDSALYFCASSVGAEGTGAGYGYTFGSGTRLTVV.